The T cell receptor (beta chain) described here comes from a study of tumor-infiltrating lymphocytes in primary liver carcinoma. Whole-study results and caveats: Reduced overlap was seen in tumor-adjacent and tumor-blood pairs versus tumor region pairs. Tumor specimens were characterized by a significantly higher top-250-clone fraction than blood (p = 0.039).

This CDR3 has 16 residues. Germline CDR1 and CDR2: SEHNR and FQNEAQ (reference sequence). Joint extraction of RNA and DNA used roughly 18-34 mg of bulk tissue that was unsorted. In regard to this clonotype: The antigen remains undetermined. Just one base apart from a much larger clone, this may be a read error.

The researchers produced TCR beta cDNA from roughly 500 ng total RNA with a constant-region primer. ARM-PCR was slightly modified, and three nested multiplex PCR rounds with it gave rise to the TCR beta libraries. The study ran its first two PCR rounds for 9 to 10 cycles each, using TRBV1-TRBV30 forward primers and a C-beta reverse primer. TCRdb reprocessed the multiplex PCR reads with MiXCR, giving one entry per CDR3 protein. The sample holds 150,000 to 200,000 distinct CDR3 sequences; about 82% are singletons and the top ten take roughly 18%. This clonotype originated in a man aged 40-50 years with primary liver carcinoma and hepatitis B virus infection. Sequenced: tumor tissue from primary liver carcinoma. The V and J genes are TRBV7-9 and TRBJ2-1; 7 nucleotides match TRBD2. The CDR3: CANSLLASGPYLEQFF. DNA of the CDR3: TGTGCCAACAGCTTGTTAGCTAGCGGTCCTTACTTAGAGCAGTTCTTC.